This T cell receptor (beta chain) is from a study of blood T cells in healthy people across ages. V was cut by 2 bases and J by 3 bases, with 14 bases left in between. This CDR3 is built from 15 residues. From germline, CDR1 is MNHEY and CDR2 SMNVEV (reference sequence). There were healthy Caucasian individuals from Russia, aged 6 to 90, serving as donors. This clonotype was recorded a few times. The authors ran a second PCR of roughly 6 to 12 cycles using a sample-barcoded 5' primer and a J-beta primer mix. TCRdb used MiXCR to reprocess the 5' RACE reads, holding one entry per CDR3 protein. The sample has fewer than 1,200,000 distinct CDR3 sequences; approximately 25% are singletons. The sample was also reused in another study, on T cells of mothers and their children. That work adds: The extracted RNA was employed in its entirety for cDNA synthesis, at roughly 1.5 ug per 15 ul. Whether pairs are related or unrelated, thymic selection shapes their TCR recombination output in much the same way.

The chain employs TRBV27 and TRBJ2-7; D not certain. Sequencing was done on a sample of blood. The clonotype was recovered from a girl aged 2-10 years in good health. CDR3 DNA: TGTGCCAGCAGTTTAGGCCAGGTTGGCAACTACGAGCAGTACTTC. This gives the protein CASSLGQVGNYEQYF.